The 19 T cell receptor beta chains in this list originate from one sample, sequenced in a study of siplizumab effects on memory and regulatory T cells. The assay was immunoSEQ multiplex PCR, and TCRdb's table has in-frame clones only and misses some. The sample shows 85,000 to 130,000 clones, about 91% of them seen only once. Sequenced sample: CD4+ T cells sorted from blood. The receptors originated from a human donor in good health. Some clones in this sample may be carry-over from other donors' samples.

This clone was seen a few times. The rearrangement joins TRBV18 to TRBJ1-1; possible D gene TRBD1, 6 bases. CDR3 length equals 13 residues. Trimming took off 3 bases at V and 4 bases at J, with 9 bases between the two ends. The germline CDR1 and CDR2 sequences are KGHSH and LQKENI. In DNA, the CDR3 is TGTGCCAGCTCACCTGACAGGTCCACTGAAGCTTTCTTT. It yields the protein CASSPDRSTEAFF.

This chain links TRBV30 with TRBJ2-3, with TRBD2 matching over 9 bases. The junction had 20 bases not matched to a gene; V was cut back by 4 bases and J by 3 bases. This CDR3 is 19 amino acids long. Germline V gene sequence: CDR1 GTSNPN, CDR2 SVGIG (reference sequence). DNA for the CDR3: TGTGCCTGGATTACCGAAAGGAGCGGGAGGCTCCCCGGGACAGATACGCAGTATTTT. This codes for CAWITERSGRLPGTDTQYF.

The chain is built from TRBV2 and TRBJ2-7; 7 bases are a match to TRBD1. This CDR3 contains 11 residues. Germline values: CDR1 SNHLY, CDR2 FYNNEI. CDR3 DNA: TGTGCGAGGACAGGCCCTAAAGGGCCGTACTTC. This encodes CARTGPKGPYF.

V is TRBV19 and J is TRBJ2-3; the match to TRBD1 covers 7 bases. J was trimmed by 6 bases and V by 7 bases; bases with no gene match: 10. Germline V gene data show CDR1 as LNHDA and CDR2 as SQIVND (reference sequence). The CDR3 consists of 14 residues. The CDR3 DNA reads as TGTGCCAGTACCCTACAGGGGTCAGCTGATACGCAGTATTTT. It codes for CASTLQGSADTQYF.

V usage is TRBV6-6 and J usage is TRBJ1-2; 7 bases are a match to TRBD1. With 6 bases clipped from V and 2 bases from J, the junction kept 0 bases outside the gene matches. Germline V gives CDR1 MNHNY, CDR2 SVGAGI (reference sequence). The CDR3 totals 12 residues. CDR3 loop: CASRQGNYGYTF. The CDR3 DNA reads as TGTGCCAGCAGACAGGGGAACTATGGCTACACCTTC.

V and J are TRBV2 and TRBJ2-6; D remains ambiguous. Germline V gives CDR1 SNHLY, CDR2 FYNNEI. The length of the CDR3 is 16 residues. Trimming left V 8 bases short and J 0 bases short, with 14 bases between. The CDR3 region is CASGLFISSGANVLTF. In DNA form, the CDR3 reads TGTGCCAGCGGCCTGTTTATAAGCTCTGGGGCCAACGTCCTGACTTTC.

The chain couples TRBV4-1 to TRBJ2-5; D gene uncertain. The tail of the sequence fits TRBJ2-7 better, so the J call may be wrong. The CDR3 totals 14 residues. Germline lookup yields CDR1 MGHRA and CDR2 YSYEKL. CDR3 in DNA: TGCGCCAGCAGCCCCCCGACAAAAGGCTACGAGCAGTACTTC. Translating gives CASSPPTKGYEQYF.

The V call is TRBV5-6, the J call TRBJ2-3, with 13 bases that match TRBD2. CDR1 SGHDT and CDR2 YYEEEE come from the germline V gene. The CDR3 has 16 amino acids. Losses at the gene ends were 3 bases for V and 1 base for J; bases not matched to a gene: 2. CDR3 residues: CASSYGLAGGTDTQYF. CDR3 nucleotide sequence: TGTGCCAGCAGCTACGGACTAGCGGGGGGCACAGATACGCAGTATTTT.

V and J are TRBV28 and TRBJ1-1; TRBD1 is a possible D gene (5 bases). CDR3 length: 12 residues. The germline V and J ends were trimmed by 2 bases and 11 bases, with 12 bases remaining between them. Germline assignment: CDR1 MDHEN and CDR2 SYDVKM. This CDR3 reads CASSLRGVWAFF. CDR3 DNA: TGTGCCAGCAGTTTACGGGGGGTTTGGGCTTTCTTT.

As to this clone: The junction and the germline gene differ at one end; a read error may be behind it. The chain joins TRBV5-5 to TRBJ2-7; D might be TRBD1 or TRBD2, each matching 5 bases. Germline V gives CDR1 SGHKS, CDR2 YYEKEE (reference sequence). This CDR3 comprises 12 residues. The CDR3 bases are TGTGCCAGCAGCGGGGTCGGGACCCATACCCACTTC. This gives the protein CASSGVGTHTHF. Complete variable domain (other parts from reference TRBV5-5 and TRBJ2-7): DAGVTQSPTHLIKTRGQQVTLRCSPISGHKSVSWYQQVLGQGPQFIFQYYEKEERGRGNFPDRFSARQFPNYSSELNVNALLLGDSALYLCASSGVGTHTHFGPGTRLTVT.

The chain links TRBV18 to TRBJ1-4, with D unresolved. Per germline, CDR1 KGHSH and CDR2 LQKENI. Trimming removed 4 bases at V and 6 bases at J, with 6 bases between. This CDR3 comprises 12 residues. The chain's CDR3 is CASSRGDEKLFF. The CDR3, as DNA: TGTGCCAGCTCACGGGGTGATGAAAAACTGTTTTTT.

The V and J genes are TRBV19 and TRBJ2-1, with 8 bases aligning to TRBD2. Germline CDR1 reads LNHDA; CDR2 reads SQIVND (reference sequence). The V and J ends lost 10 bases and 0 bases, in that order; junction bases with no gene match: 5. The CDR3 is 14 residues long. Here the CDR3 reads CATRGGSSYNEQFF. The DNA for the CDR3 is TGTGCCACCCGGGGGGGGAGCTCCTACAATGAGCAGTTCTTC.

The CDR3 sequence: CASSLIGISGSSGDTQYF. For the CDR3, the DNA is TGTGCCAGCAGCTTGATCGGGATTAGCGGGAGTTCAGGAGATACGCAGTATTTT. V is TRBV5-6 and J is TRBJ2-3; TRBD2 agrees at 9 bases. V lost 1 base to trimming and J lost 5 bases; unmatched junction nucleotides: 14. Germline CDR1 is SGHDT and CDR2 is YYEEEE. This CDR3 has 18 residues. The whole variable domain, filled in from reference TRBV5-6 and TRBJ2-3, reads DAGVTQSPTHLIKTRGQQVTLRCSPKSGHDTVSWYQQALGQGPQFIFQYYEEEERQRGNFPDRFSGHQFPNYSSELNVNALLLGDSALYLCASSLIGISGSSGDTQYFGPGTRLTVL.

The chain joins TRBV5-4 to TRBJ2-7; D is perhaps TRBD2 (7 bases). This CDR3 has 16 residues. Trimming pared 4 bases from V and 0 bases from J, leaving 17 bases between. The V gene's germline CDR1 is SGHNT and CDR2 YYREEE (reference sequence). In nucleotides, the CDR3 is TGTGCCAGCAGCGAACAGGGCGGGGGCCTCTCCTACGAGCAGTACTTC. Translation: CASSEQGGGLSYEQYF.

This clone occurred a few times. The chain carries TRBV7-2 and TRBJ2-1; either TRBD1 or TRBD2 may supply D (5 bases each). CDR1 is SGHTA and CDR2 is FQGNSA in the germline V gene. The V and J ends lost 6 bases and 8 bases respectively, with 17 bases between them. This CDR3 spans 14 amino acids. The CDR3 reads CASRKRTQSHEQFF. The CDR3 nucleotides are TGTGCCAGCAGAAAGCGGACACAGAGCCATGAGCAGTTCTTC. The full variable domain, completed using reference TRBV7-2 and TRBJ2-1, is GAGVSQSPSNKVTEKGKDVELRCDPISGHTALYWYRQSLGQGLEFLIYFQGNSAPDKSGLPSDRFSAERTGGSVSTLTIQRTQQEDSAVYLCASRKRTQSHEQFFGPGTRLTVL.

This clone is a singleton in its sample. This chain links TRBV28 with TRBJ1-5; TRBD1 matches 12 bases. The CDR3 totals 16 residues. After removal of 7 bases from V and 10 bases from J, the junction contained 14 bases not matched to a gene. The germline CDR1 and CDR2 sequences are MDHEN and SYDVKM. This CDR3 is CASINTGQGAFRPQHF. Here the CDR3 DNA reads TGTGCCAGCATTAATACGGGACAGGGGGCCTTTCGCCCCCAGCATTTT.

The gene calls are TRBV6-5 and TRBJ1-1, with 7 bases fitting TRBD1. J lost 4 bases, V lost 11 bases, and 7 bases had no gene match. Germline CDR1 MNHEY, CDR2 SVGAGI. CDR3 length equals 12 residues. The CDR3 is CALTGRGTEAFF. Here the CDR3 DNA reads TGTGCCTTGACAGGGAGAGGCACTGAAGCTTTCTTT.

The CDR3 DNA reads TGTGCCAGCAGCGCGCTAAGGGCTAGCGCTAGGGGCTCCTACAATGAGCAGTTCTTC. Its protein product is CASSALRASARGSYNEQFF. This chain links TRBV7-9 with TRBJ2-1, with D possibly matching TRBD2 (6 bases). V was cut by 5 bases and J by 0 bases, with 23 bases left in between. Germline values: CDR1 SEHNR, CDR2 FQNEAQ (reference sequence). This CDR3 has 19 residues.

This clone was counted a single time. The chain joins TRBV28 to TRBJ1-2; 9 bases are shared with TRBD1. Germline V lookup: CDR1 MDHEN, CDR2 SYDVKM. V shed 1 base, J shed 7 bases, and the junction held 7 bases outside the gene matches. The CDR3 totals 15 residues. The chain's CDR3 is CASSLSWGQGLGYTF. As DNA, the CDR3 is TGTGCCAGCAGTTTATCCTGGGGACAGGGTCTTGGCTACACCTTC.